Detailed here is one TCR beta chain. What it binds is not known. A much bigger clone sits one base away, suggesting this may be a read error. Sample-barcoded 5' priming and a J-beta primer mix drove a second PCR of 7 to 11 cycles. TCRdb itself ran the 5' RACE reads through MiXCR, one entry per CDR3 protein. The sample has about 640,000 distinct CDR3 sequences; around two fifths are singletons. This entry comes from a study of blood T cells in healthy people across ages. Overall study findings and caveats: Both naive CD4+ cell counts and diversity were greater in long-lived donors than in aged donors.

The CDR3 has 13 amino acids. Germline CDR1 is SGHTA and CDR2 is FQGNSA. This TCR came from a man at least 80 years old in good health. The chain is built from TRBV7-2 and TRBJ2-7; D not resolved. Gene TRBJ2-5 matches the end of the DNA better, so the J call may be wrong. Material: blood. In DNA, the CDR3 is TGTGCCTGCAGCCGTAGTGAGAGAGAGACCCAGTACTTC. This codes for CACSRSERETQYF.